The clone carrying this T cell receptor beta chain was counted a few times. The data belong to a study of regulatory T cells in long-lasting Graves disease. Study-level background: Over 5 years on antithyroid drugs plus positive TSH receptor antibodies marked Graves' disease as persistent.

Arm-PCR of CDR3 regions and iRepertoire HTBI primers were used to build TCR beta libraries. In TCRdb, the multiplex PCR reads were re-called with MiXCR into one record per CDR3 protein. The profile shows 250,000 to 300,000 distinct CDR3 sequences, around 23% of them singletons. Noted time point: persistent/refractory GD, antithyroid drugs over 5 years with positive TRAb. The TCR library was prepared using RNA isolated from PBMCs. Those enrolled as patients came out of an endocrinology department in Xi'an, China. This CDR3 contains 15 residues. Trimming took 7 bases from V and 0 from J, leaving 12 bases between them. The germline gives CDR1 MNHEY, CDR2 SMNVEV (reference sequence).

The sample consisted of peripheral blood mononuclear cells (PBMCs), taken when the disease was refractory, from a patient treated with antithyroid drugs. The J gene is TRBJ1-4, the V gene TRBV27; D may be TRBD1 (5 bases). The origin of this receptor is a female donor with Graves disease. The CDR3 DNA sequence: TGTGCCAGCACCCGGACATTTGCAACTAATGAAAAACTGTTTTTT. This gives the protein CASTRTFATNEKLFF.